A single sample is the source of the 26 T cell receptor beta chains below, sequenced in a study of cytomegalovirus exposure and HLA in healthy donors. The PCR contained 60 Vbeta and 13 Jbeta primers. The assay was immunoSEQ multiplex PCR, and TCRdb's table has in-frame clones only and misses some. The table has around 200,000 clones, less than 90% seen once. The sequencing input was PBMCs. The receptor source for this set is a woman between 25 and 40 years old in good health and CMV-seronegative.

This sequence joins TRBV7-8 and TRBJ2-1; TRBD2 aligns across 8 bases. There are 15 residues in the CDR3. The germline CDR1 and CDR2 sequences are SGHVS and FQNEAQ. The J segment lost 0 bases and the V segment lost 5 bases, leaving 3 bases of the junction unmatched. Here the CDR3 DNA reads TGTGCCAGCAGCCTCAGCGGGAGCTCCTACAATGAGCAGTTCTTC. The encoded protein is CASSLSGSSYNEQFF.

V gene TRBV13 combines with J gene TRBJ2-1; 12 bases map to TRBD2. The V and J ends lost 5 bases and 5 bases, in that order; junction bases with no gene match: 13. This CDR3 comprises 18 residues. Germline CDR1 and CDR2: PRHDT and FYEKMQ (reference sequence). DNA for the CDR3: TGTGCCAGCAGCCAAACTAGCGGGAGGCCCCGTTCCAACAATGAGCAGTTCTTC. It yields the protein CASSQTSGRPRSNNEQFF.

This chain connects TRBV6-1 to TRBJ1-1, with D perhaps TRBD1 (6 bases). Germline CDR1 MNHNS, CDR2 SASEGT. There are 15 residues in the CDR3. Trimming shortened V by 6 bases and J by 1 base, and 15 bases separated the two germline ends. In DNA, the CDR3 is TGTGCCAGCAGACAACGCGGCAGGGGGAACACTGAAGCTTTCTTT. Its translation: CASRQRGRGNTEAFF.

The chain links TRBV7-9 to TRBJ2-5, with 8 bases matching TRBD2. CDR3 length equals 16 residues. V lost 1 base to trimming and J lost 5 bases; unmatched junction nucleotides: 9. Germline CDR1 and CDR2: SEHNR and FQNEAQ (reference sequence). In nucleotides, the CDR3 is TGTGCCAGCAGCTTAGGGCTAGCGGGTACCTCGGAGACCCAGTACTTC. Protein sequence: CASSLGLAGTSETQYF. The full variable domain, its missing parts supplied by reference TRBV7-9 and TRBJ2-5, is DTGVSQNPRHKITKRGQNVTFRCDPISEHNRLYWYRQTLGQGPEFLTYFQNEAQLEKSRLLSDRFSAERPKGSFSTLEIQRTEQGDSAMYLCASSLGLAGTSETQYFGPGTRLLVL.

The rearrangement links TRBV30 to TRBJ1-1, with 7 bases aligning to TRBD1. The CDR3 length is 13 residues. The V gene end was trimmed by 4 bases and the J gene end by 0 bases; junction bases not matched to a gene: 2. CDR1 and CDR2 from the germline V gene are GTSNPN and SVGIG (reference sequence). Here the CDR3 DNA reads TGTGCCTGGACGGGACAGATGAACACTGAAGCTTTCTTT. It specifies CAWTGQMNTEAFF.

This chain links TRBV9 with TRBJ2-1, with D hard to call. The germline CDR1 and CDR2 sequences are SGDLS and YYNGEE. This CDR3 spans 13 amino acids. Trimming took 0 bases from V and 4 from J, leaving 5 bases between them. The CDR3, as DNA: TGTGCCAGCAGCGTAGCTACTTACAATGAGCAGTTCTTC. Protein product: CASSVATYNEQFF.

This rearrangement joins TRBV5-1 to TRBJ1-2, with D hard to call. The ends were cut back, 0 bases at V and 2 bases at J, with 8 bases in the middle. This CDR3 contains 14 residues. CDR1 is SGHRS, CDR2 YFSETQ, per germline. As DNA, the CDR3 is TGCGCCAGCAGCTTGGTTCAGACAAACTATGGCTACACCTTC. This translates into CASSLVQTNYGYTF.

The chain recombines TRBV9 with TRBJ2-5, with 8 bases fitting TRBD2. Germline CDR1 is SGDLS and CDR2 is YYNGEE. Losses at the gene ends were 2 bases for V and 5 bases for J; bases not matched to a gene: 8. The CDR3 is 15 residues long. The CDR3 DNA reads TGTGCCAGCAGCGTGAATAGCGGGGTCTCTGAGACCCAGTACTTC. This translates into CASSVNSGVSETQYF.

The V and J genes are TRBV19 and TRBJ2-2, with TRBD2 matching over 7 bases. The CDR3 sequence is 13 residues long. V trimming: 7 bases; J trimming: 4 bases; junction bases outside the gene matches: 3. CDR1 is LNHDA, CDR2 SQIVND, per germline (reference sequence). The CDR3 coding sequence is TGTGCCAGTAAGGGACTATTCACCGGGGAGCTGTTTTTT. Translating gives CASKGLFTGELFF.

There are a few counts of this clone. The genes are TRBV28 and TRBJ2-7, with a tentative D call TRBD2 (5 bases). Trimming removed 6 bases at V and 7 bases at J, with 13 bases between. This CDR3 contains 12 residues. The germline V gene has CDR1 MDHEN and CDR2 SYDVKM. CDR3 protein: CASRKRDWEQYF. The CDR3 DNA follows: TGTGCCAGCAGAAAACGGGATTGGGAGCAGTACTTC.

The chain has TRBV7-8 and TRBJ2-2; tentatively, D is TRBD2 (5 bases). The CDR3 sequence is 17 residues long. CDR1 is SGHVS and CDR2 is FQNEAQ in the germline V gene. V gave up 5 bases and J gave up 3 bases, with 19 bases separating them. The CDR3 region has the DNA TGTGCCAGCAGCCCCCGGGCGTCTAGCCGGGACACCGGGGAGCTGTTTTTT. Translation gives CASSPRASSRDTGELFF.

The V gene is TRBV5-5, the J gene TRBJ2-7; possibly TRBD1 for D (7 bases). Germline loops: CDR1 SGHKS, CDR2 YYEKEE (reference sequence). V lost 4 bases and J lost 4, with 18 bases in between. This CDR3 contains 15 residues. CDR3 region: CASSRGTESGYEQYF. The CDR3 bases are TGTGCCAGCAGCCGCGGGACAGAGTCCGGTTACGAGCAGTACTTC. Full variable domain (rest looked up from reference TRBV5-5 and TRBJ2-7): DAGVTQSPTHLIKTRGQQVTLRCSPISGHKSVSWYQQVLGQGPQFIFQYYEKEERGRGNFPDRFSARQFPNYSSELNVNALLLGDSALYLCASSRGTESGYEQYFGPGTRLTVT.

CDR3 in DNA: TGCGCCAGCAGCTTCCTAGCGGGAAACACCGGGGAGCTGTTTTTT. This translates into CASSFLAGNTGELFF. The rearrangement links TRBV5-1 to TRBJ2-2; 9 nucleotides match TRBD2. Losses at the gene ends were 2 bases for V and 2 bases for J; bases not matched to a gene: 1. Germline CDR1 reads SGHRS; CDR2 reads YFSETQ. This CDR3 comprises 15 residues.

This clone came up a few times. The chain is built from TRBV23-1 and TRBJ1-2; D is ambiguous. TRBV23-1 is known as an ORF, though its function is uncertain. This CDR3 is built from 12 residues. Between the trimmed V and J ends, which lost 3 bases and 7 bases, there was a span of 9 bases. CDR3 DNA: TGCGCCAGCAGTCAGGGTAGCGGTGGCTACACCTTC. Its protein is CASSQGSGGYTF.

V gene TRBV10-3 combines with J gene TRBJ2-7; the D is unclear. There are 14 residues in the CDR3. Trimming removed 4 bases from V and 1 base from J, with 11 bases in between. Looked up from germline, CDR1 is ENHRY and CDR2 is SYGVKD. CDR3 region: CAISAPGESYEQYF. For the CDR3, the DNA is TGTGCCATCAGTGCTCCAGGCGAGTCCTACGAGCAGTACTTC.

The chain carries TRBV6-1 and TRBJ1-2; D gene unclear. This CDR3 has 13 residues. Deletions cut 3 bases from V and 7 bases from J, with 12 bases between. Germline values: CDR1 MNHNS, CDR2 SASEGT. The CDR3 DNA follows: TGTGCCAGCAGTGACAGTGGCAGGCTTGGCTACACCTTC. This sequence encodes CASSDSGRLGYTF.

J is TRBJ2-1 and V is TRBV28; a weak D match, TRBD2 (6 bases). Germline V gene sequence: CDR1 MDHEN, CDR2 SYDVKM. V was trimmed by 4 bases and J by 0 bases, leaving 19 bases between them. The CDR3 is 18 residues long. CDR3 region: CASSSPWGRTSSYNEQFF. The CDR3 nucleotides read TGTGCCAGCAGTTCCCCGTGGGGGAGGACAAGCTCCTACAATGAGCAGTTCTTC.

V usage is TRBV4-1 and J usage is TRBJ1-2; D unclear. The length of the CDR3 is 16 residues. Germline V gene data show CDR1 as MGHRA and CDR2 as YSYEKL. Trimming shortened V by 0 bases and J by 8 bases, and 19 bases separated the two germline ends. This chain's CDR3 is CASSQDLWGALGGYTF. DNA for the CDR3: TGCGCCAGCAGCCAAGATCTTTGGGGAGCTCTGGGGGGCTACACCTTC.

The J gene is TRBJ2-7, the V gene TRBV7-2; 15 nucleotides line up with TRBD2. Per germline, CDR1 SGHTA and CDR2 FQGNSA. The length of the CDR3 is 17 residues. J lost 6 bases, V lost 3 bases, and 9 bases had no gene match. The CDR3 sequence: CASSFGTSGRRRSEQYF. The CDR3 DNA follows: TGTGCCAGCAGCTTTGGGACTAGCGGGAGGAGGCGGAGCGAGCAGTACTTC.

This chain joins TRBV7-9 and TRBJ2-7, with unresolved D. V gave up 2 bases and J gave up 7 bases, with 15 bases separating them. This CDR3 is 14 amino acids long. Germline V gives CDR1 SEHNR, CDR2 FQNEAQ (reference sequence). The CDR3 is CASSLPGSSGEQYF. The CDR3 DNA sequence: TGTGCCAGCAGCTTACCAGGATCCTCTGGTGAGCAGTACTTC.

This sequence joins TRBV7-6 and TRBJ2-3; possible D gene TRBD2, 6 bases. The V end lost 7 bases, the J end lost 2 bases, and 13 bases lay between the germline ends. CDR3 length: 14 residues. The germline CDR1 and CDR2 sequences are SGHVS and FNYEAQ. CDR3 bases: TGTGCCAGCAAACCGGGACTTGACACAGATACGCAGTATTTT. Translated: CASKPGLDTDTQYF.

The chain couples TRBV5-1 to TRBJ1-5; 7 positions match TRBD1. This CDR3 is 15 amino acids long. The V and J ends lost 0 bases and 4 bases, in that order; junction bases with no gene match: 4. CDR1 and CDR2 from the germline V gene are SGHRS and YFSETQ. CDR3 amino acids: CASSLEGQWNQPQHF. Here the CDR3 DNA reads TGCGCCAGCAGCTTGGAGGGACAGTGGAATCAGCCCCAGCATTTT.

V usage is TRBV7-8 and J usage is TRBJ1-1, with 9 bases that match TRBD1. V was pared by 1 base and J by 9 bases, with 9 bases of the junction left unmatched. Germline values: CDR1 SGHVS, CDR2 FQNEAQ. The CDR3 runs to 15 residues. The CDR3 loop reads CASSLEAGQGVKAFF. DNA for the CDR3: TGTGCCAGCAGCTTAGAGGCGGGACAGGGCGTGAAAGCTTTCTTT.

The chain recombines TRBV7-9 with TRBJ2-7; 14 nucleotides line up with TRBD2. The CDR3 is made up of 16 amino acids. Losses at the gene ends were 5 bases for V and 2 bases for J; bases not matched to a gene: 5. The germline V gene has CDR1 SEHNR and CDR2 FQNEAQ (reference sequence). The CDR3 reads CASSAGTSGRPYEQYF. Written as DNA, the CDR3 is TGTGCCAGCAGCGCCGGGACTAGCGGGAGACCCTACGAGCAGTACTTC.

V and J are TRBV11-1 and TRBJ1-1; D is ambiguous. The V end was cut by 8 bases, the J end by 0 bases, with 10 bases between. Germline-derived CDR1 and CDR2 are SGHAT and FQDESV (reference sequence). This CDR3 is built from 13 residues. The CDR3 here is CASQADLNTEAFF. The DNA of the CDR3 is TGTGCCAGCCAAGCGGACCTGAACACTGAAGCTTTCTTT.

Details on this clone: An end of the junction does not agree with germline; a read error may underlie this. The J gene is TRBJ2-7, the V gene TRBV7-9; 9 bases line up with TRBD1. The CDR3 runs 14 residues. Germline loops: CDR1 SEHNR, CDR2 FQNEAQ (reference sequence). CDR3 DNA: TGTTCCAGCAGTCCCTGGACAGGGGACTACGAGCAGTACTTC. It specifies CSSSPWTGDYEQYF.